Detailed here is one T cell receptor beta chain. Its antigen is unknown. The CDR3 has 13 residues. CDR1 and CDR2 from the germline V gene are SGHTS and YDEGEE. Trimming shortened V by 0 bases and J by 5 bases, and 8 bases separated the two germline ends. These data belong to a study of PD-1 blockade in mismatch repair-deficient tumors. Mismatch repair deficiency was confirmed in all patients, by PCR or immunohistochemistry. The TCR-sequenced patients were a few responders to pembrolizumab. Study findings and constraints: Tumor-resident clones, often undetectable pretreatment in blood, expanded then contracted after pembrolizumab.

Here immunoSEQ multiplex PCR was the method, and the copy in TCRdb shows in-frame clones only, minus some. The table records around 52,000 clones, around 85% of them present only once. The chain is built from TRBV5-8 and TRBJ1-1; D call uncertain. Sequencing used peripheral blood, obtained 20 weeks after starting pembrolizumab. The origin of this receptor is an adult with mismatch repair-deficient cancer. CDR3 region: CASSLGPLTEAFF. CDR3 in DNA: TGTGCCAGCAGCTTGGGACCCCTTACTGAAGCTTTCTTT. Looking up the rest from reference TRBV5-8 and TRBJ1-1 gives the full variable domain: EAGVTQSPTHLIKTRGQQATLRCSPISGHTSVYWYQQALGLGLQFLLWYDEGEERNRGNFPPRFSGRQFPNYSSELNVNALELEDSALYLCASSLGPLTEAFFGQGTRLTVV.